Listed below are T cell receptor beta chains from one sample, sequenced in a study of shared clonotypes between healthy human individuals. The protocol was immunoSEQ multiplex PCR, while the TCRdb copy is restricted to in-frame clones and leaves out a portion. The data contain some 360,000 clones, 73% of them singletons. Input material: memory CD4+ T cells sorted from blood. These receptors were obtained from a man aged 25 to 40 in good health. Both conserved end residues are part of each CDR3. The D gene is left open where the match is weak. The listing skips clone size in some rows; elsewhere it reads once, few, many or a size class.

length	size	V	J	D	DNA	CDR3
14	NA	TRBV5-4	TRBJ1-2	NA	TGTGCCAGCAGCCCCGACGGACGGGGGTATGGCTACACCTTC	CASSPDGRGYGYTF
11	NA	TRBV20-1	TRBJ2-7	NA	TGCAGTGCTAAAACTAGCTACGAGCAGTACTTC	CSAKTSYEQYF
15	NA	TRBV5-1	TRBJ2-7	TRBD2	TGCGCCAGCAGCTTGGCTACGGGAGGGACCTACGAGCAGTACTTC	CASSLATGGTYEQYF
13	NA	TRBV5-8	TRBJ2-1	NA	TGTGCCAGCAAAATGAGGAGGTCCAATGAGCAGTTCTTC	CASKMRRSNEQFF
14	NA	TRBV5-1	TRBJ1-3	TRBD1	TGCGCCAGCAGCATAGGACAGGGAGAAAACACCATATATTTT	CASSIGQGENTIYF
14	NA	TRBV4-3	TRBJ2-1	TRBD1	TGCGCCAGCAGCCCTGACAGGGGTCGGAATGAGCAGTTCTTC	CASSPDRGRNEQFF
16	NA	TRBV11-3	TRBJ1-5	NA	TGTGCCAGCAGCCCCCATTCAGGGCAGTGGAATCAGCCCCAGCATTTT	CASSPHSGQWNQPQHF
13	NA	TRBV15	TRBJ2-7	TRBD2	TGTGCTTATCGACTAGCGCGCTCCTACGAGCAGTACTTC	CAYRLARSYEQYF
12	NA	TRBV5-1	TRBJ2-1	NA	TGCGCCAGCAGCTTGGTTTTCGATGAGCAGTTCTTC	CASSLVFDEQFF
13	NA	TRBV27	TRBJ1-4	TRBD1	TGTGCCAGCAGTCAACAGGGGTTGGGAAAACTGTTTTTT	CASSQQGLGKLFF
15	NA	TRBV18	TRBJ2-2	NA	TGTGCCAGCTCACCAGGAGGGAGCTGGGCCGGGGAGCTGTTTTTT	CASSPGGSWAGELFF
14	NA	TRBV7-9	TRBJ2-1	NA	TGTGCCAGCAGCTTAGTAGGTCGCAACAATGAGCAGTTCTTC	CASSLVGRNNEQFF
14	NA	TRBV15	TRBJ2-7	TRBD1	TGTGCCACCAGCAGGGACAGGGGGCATTACGAGCAGTACTTC	CATSRDRGHYEQYF
14	few	TRBV5-5	TRBJ2-5	NA	TGTGCCAGCAGCTTGGCTGCCAGCGTGGGGACCCAGTACTTC	CASSLAASVGTQYF
13	NA	TRBV29-1	TRBJ2-6	NA	TGCAGCGTTGCAGGCTCTGGGGCCAACGTCCTGACTTTC	CSVAGSGANVLTF
15	NA	TRBV2	TRBJ1-6	NA	TGTGCCAGCAGTCCGGAGAGCTCCTATAATTCACCCCTCCACTTT	CASSPESSYNSPLHF
15	NA	TRBV6-1	TRBJ2-1	TRBD1	TGTGCCAGCGGAGTGAGGGGGCGGAATGAGAATGAGCAGTTCTTC	CASGVRGRNENEQFF
16	NA	TRBV7-2	TRBJ2-1	NA	TGTGCCAGCAGCTTAAGGGCCTCGCTCCTTGGCAATGAGCAGTTCTTC	CASSLRASLLGNEQFF
16	few	TRBV18	TRBJ2-2	TRBD2	TGTGCCAGCTCACCATTCCGAGCGGGGGACACCGGGGAGCTGTTTTTT	CASSPFRAGDTGELFF
16	NA	TRBV6-1	TRBJ2-7	NA	TGTGCCAGCAGTGAAATTATTAACAGCGGTCCCTACGAGCAGTACTTC	CASSEIINSGPYEQYF
14	few	TRBV5-4	TRBJ2-7	NA	TGTGCAGCTAGGGGGGCTAGCGACTCCTACGAGCAGTACTTC	CAARGASDSYEQYF
13	NA	TRBV18	TRBJ1-2	NA	TGTGCCAGCTCACCCATCCAAGAGTATGGCTACACCTTC	CASSPIQEYGYTF
16	NA	TRBV2	TRBJ2-5	TRBD2	TGTGCCAGCAGGTCCGGGACTAGCATTTACCAAGAGACCCAGTACTTC	CASRSGTSIYQETQYF
15	NA	TRBV14	TRBJ2-1	NA	TGTGCCAGCAGCCAAGCTTTTGGGACCGTCAATGAGCAGTTCTTC	CASSQAFGTVNEQFF
13	NA	TRBV7-2	TRBJ2-5	NA	TGTGCCAGCAGCTCCGCCATTGGGGAGACCCAGTACTTC	CASSSAIGETQYF
16	once	TRBV10-1	TRBJ1-3	TRBD1	TGCGCCAGCAGTGAGTTAACAGGGGACTCTGGAAACACCATATATTTT	CASSELTGDSGNTIYF
15	NA	TRBV18	TRBJ1-1	NA	TGTGCCAGCTCACCCTGGGACCGCCTAGGCCCTGAAGCTTTCTTT	CASSPWDRLGPEAFF
16	NA	TRBV7-2	TRBJ1-2	NA	TGTGCCAGCAGCTTAGAGACAGGTCCTAGGGACTATGGCTACACCTTC	CASSLETGPRDYGYTF
11	NA	TRBV20-1	TRBJ1-2	NA	TGCAGTGCTCGGGAGGGCAGTGGCTACACCTTC	CSAREGSGYTF
13	few	TRBV2	TRBJ1-1	NA	TGTGCCAGCACTGCAGGGCCGGGCACTGAAGCTTTCTTT	CASTAGPGTEAFF
14	NA	TRBV5-1	TRBJ1-3	NA	TGCGCCAGCAGCTTTTCAGGGAATGGAAACACCATATATTTT	CASSFSGNGNTIYF
11	NA	TRBV14	TRBJ1-5	NA	TGTGCCAGCTCACCAGGTCAGCCCCAGCATTTT	CASSPGQPQHF
15	NA	TRBV25-1	TRBJ2-7	TRBD2	TGTGCCAGCAGCCTACGACTAGCGGGACGGAACGAGCAGTACTTC	CASSLRLAGRNEQYF
15	NA	TRBV10-1	TRBJ2-1	TRBD1	TGCGCCAGCAGTAACGAACCGGGACAGGGGTCTGAGCAGTTCTTC	CASSNEPGQGSEQFF
15	NA	TRBV7-2	TRBJ1-5	NA	TGTGCCAGCAGCTTATTCCAGGGGCGCGATCAGCCCCAGCATTTT	CASSLFQGRDQPQHF
17	NA	TRBV11-2	TRBJ1-3	NA	TGTGCCAGCAGCTTAGTAGGGGGGGGACTTCGTGGAAACACCATATATTTT	CASSLVGGGLRGNTIYF
13	few	TRBV10-2	TRBJ2-2	NA	TGCGCCAGCTCGAACCGGGAGTCCGGGGAGCTGTTTTTT	CASSNRESGELFF
12	NA	TRBV5-1	TRBJ2-1	NA	TGCGCCAGCAAGGCTAGCGCCAATGAGCAGTTCTTC	CASKASANEQFF
14	NA	TRBV2	TRBJ2-5	TRBD1	TGTGCCAGCAGTACGGACAGGGCCCAAGAGACCCAGTACTTC	CASSTDRAQETQYF
15	NA	TRBV5-6	TRBJ2-3	NA	TGTGCCAGCAGCAGAGGTACAGGTCACACAGATACGCAGTATTTT	CASSRGTGHTDTQYF
14	once	TRBV5-1	TRBJ1-1	NA	TGCGCCAGCAGCCCCGTGGGGTTGCAAGCTGAAGCTTTCTTT	CASSPVGLQAEAFF
15	NA	TRBV11-2	TRBJ2-7	NA	TGTGCCAGCAGCTTATCAACCGGACAGTCCTACGAGCAGTACTTC	CASSLSTGQSYEQYF
14	NA	TRBV6-6	TRBJ2-7	NA	TGTGCCAGCAGTTATTTAGGGGGGTCCTACGAGCAGTACTTC	CASSYLGGSYEQYF
15	NA	TRBV5-6	TRBJ1-2	NA	TGTGCCAGCAGCTGGGGGGACGGTAATAACTATGGCTACACCTTC	CASSWGDGNNYGYTF
15	NA	TRBV5-1	TRBJ2-3	TRBD1	TGCGCCAGCAGCCCTGGGACAGGGAATGCAGATACGCAGTATTTT	CASSPGTGNADTQYF
13	few	TRBV29-1	TRBJ2-4	NA	TGCAGCGTTGATACAGGGAATACGAACATTCAGTACTTC	CSVDTGNTNIQYF